These T cell receptor beta chains were read from a single sample in a study of blood T cell repertoires in COVID-19. Sequencing was performed with immunoSEQ multiplex PCR; in TCRdb, only in-frame clones are kept and a portion is missing. This table has more than 140,000 clones, approximately 86% appearing once. The sequenced material came from peripheral blood. The source of these receptors is a woman aged 60-75 years with acute or convalescent COVID-19. Both conserved end residues are part of each CDR3. The D gene is left open where the match is weak. The size entry is marked missing in some rows and otherwise reads once, few, many or a size class.

size: NA
D: NA
J: TRBJ1-5
V: TRBV7-2
DNA: TGTGCCAGCAGCTTTGGGTGGGGGGTTAATCAGCCCCAGCATTTT
CDR3: CASSFGWGVNQPQHF

size: once
D: NA
J: TRBJ2-5
V: TRBV3-1/TRBV3-2
DNA: TGTGCCAGCAGCCCCTGGACCGGAGGGGAGACCCAGTACTTC
CDR3: CASSPWTGGETQYF

size: few
D: TRBD1
J: TRBJ1-3
V: TRBV15
DNA: TGTGCCACAAAACAGGGGGAAGGAAACACCATATATTTT
CDR3: CATKQGEGNTIYF

size: NA
D: TRBD1
J: TRBJ2-2
V: TRBV24-1
DNA: TGTGCCACCAGCTTTCAAACAGGGGGAGTCGGGGAGCTGTTTTTT
CDR3: CATSFQTGGVGELFF

size: NA
D: TRBD2
J: TRBJ2-5
V: TRBV6-5
DNA: TGTGCCGTCACTGACGGGGGGGGAGAGACCCAGTACTTC
CDR3: CAVTDGGGETQYF

size: NA
D: TRBD2
J: TRBJ2-1
V: TRBV3-1/TRBV3-2
DNA: TGTGCCAGCAGCAAAGATCTCCGGGGGGGCTACAATGAGCAGTTCTTC
CDR3: CASSKDLRGGYNEQFF

size: NA
D: TRBD1
J: TRBJ2-6
V: TRBV27
DNA: TGTGCCAGCAGTTTATTTGCAGGGGGACACTCTGGGGCCAACGTCCTGACTTTC
CDR3: CASSLFAGGHSGANVLTF

size: NA
D: NA
J: TRBJ2-7
V: TRBV14
DNA: TGTGCCAGCAGCCCCGGACCCCCACAGGTCCCCCCCTACGAGCAGTACTTC
CDR3: CASSPGPPQVPPYEQYF

size: NA
D: TRBD1
J: TRBJ1-2
V: TRBV11-2
DNA: TGTGCCAGCAGCTTAGAAGCCGGGACAGGGTATGGCTACACCTTC
CDR3: CASSLEAGTGYGYTF

size: once
D: TRBD1
J: TRBJ1-1
V: TRBV28
DNA: TGTGCCAGCAGGGAGACAGGGGCGTTGACTGAAGCTTTCTTT
CDR3: CASRETGALTEAFF

size: NA
D: TRBD1
J: TRBJ2-1
V: TRBV27
DNA: TGTGCCAGCAGTTCTGGACAGGGGGCCTACAATGAGCAGTTCTTC
CDR3: CASSSGQGAYNEQFF

size: NA
D: NA
J: TRBJ1-5
V: TRBV6-2/TRBV6-3
DNA: TGTGCCAGCAGTTTGGAGGGTCGTGGCAATCAGCCCCAGCATTTT
CDR3: CASSLEGRGNQPQHF

size: NA
D: NA
J: TRBJ2-1
V: TRBV28
DNA: TGTGCCAGCAGTTTAGTAGGGGACTACAATGAGCAGTTCTTC
CDR3: CASSLVGDYNEQFF

size: NA
D: NA
J: TRBJ2-1
V: TRBV6-5
DNA: TGTGCCAGCAGTTACGGCAGGGGGACTTTATACAATGAGCAGTTCTTC
CDR3: CASSYGRGTLYNEQFF

size: NA
D: TRBD1
J: TRBJ1-4
V: TRBV13
DNA: TGTGCCAGCAGCCGGGGGACAGGGCGAAATGAAAAACTGTTTTTT
CDR3: CASSRGTGRNEKLFF

size: NA
D: NA
J: TRBJ2-7
V: TRBV28
DNA: TGTGCCAGCAGTTTAGGGGCACCTGGAAGAAACGAGCAGTACTTC
CDR3: CASSLGAPGRNEQYF

size: NA
D: TRBD1
J: TRBJ1-1
V: TRBV13
DNA: TGTGCCAGCAGCGTGGGACAGGGACGGCGGAACACTGAAGCTTTCTTT
CDR3: CASSVGQGRRNTEAFF

size: NA
D: NA
J: TRBJ2-1
V: TRBV29-1
DNA: TGCAGCGTTGAAGGAACCAGGGGAGGGTACAATGAGCAGTTCTTC
CDR3: CSVEGTRGGYNEQFF

size: few
D: TRBD1
J: TRBJ1-1
V: TRBV9
DNA: TGTGCCAGCAGCGTAGGGGACAGGCTGAACACTGAAGCTTTCTTT
CDR3: CASSVGDRLNTEAFF

size: NA
D: NA
J: TRBJ2-7
V: TRBV5-4
DNA: TGTGCCAGCAGCTTACAGGGAAACTTCTACGAGCAGTACTTC
CDR3: CASSLQGNFYEQYF

size: NA
D: TRBD2
J: TRBJ2-1
V: TRBV9
DNA: TGTGCCAGCAGCCCGGGGGGTCTTGGGGCTGGTGTGGAGTTCTTC
CDR3: CASSPGGLGAGVEFF

size: NA
D: NA
J: TRBJ1-2
V: TRBV5-5
DNA: TGTGCCAGCAGCTTCACAACCTATGGCTACACCTTC
CDR3: CASSFTTYGYTF

size: NA
D: NA
J: TRBJ2-7
V: TRBV11-2
DNA: TGTGCCAGCAGCTTAGCGAGGGTTGGATACGAGCAGTACTTC
CDR3: CASSLARVGYEQYF

size: NA
D: NA
J: TRBJ2-7
V: TRBV7-8
DNA: TGTGCCAGCAGCTTAACGGGGTCTGTTCAGAGGGAGCAGTACTTC
CDR3: CASSLTGSVQREQYF

size: once
D: NA
J: TRBJ1-1
V: TRBV5-6
DNA: TGTGCCAGCAGCGAGACGGGGGGCAACACTGAAGCTTTCTTT
CDR3: CASSETGGNTEAFF

size: NA
D: NA
J: TRBJ2-6
V: TRBV28
DNA: TGTGCCAGCAGTCCCCAGGGCGCTGGGGCCAACGTCCTGACTTTC
CDR3: CASSPQGAGANVLTF

size: NA
D: TRBD1
J: TRBJ2-7
V: TRBV5-4
DNA: TGTGCCAGCAGCCTCGGGACAGTTCCAAACGAGCAGTACTTC
CDR3: CASSLGTVPNEQYF

size: once
D: NA
J: TRBJ1-2
V: TRBV3-1/TRBV3-2
DNA: TGTGCCAGCAGCTTCACAGGGAATGGCTACACCTTC
CDR3: CASSFTGNGYTF